These 31 T cell receptor beta chains were sequenced from one sample in a study of blood T cell repertoires in COVID-19. The table came from immunoSEQ multiplex PCR; TCRdb's copy has only in-frame clones and leaves some out. This sample carries roughly 59,000 clones, approximately 79% of them seen once, and the ten largest clones take about 8.9%. The specimen sequenced was peripheral blood. These receptors were collected from a human donor in a cohort sampled during active COVID-19.

The gene calls are TRBV27 and TRBJ1-1; 7 positions agree with TRBD1. The trim removed 4 bases at V and 1 base at J, leaving 6 bases unmatched. There are 15 residues in the CDR3. Per the germline V gene, CDR1 is MNHEY and CDR2 is SMNVEV (reference sequence). CDR3 region: CASSYTGQPNTEAFF. CDR3 DNA sequence: TGTGCCAGCAGTTATACGGGACAGCCGAACACTGAAGCTTTCTTT.

This chain connects TRBV28 to TRBJ2-7, with 8 bases fitting TRBD2. Germline values: CDR1 MDHEN, CDR2 SYDVKM. The CDR3 runs 15 residues. The trim removed 7 bases at V and 1 base at J, leaving 9 bases unmatched. The CDR3 protein is CASIYRAGVSYEQYF. CDR3 bases: TGTGCCAGCATCTATAGAGCGGGAGTGTCCTACGAGCAGTACTTC.

The V call is TRBV3-1 (or the pseudogene TRBV3-2), the J call TRBJ1-3; no firm D call. The length of the CDR3 is 15 residues. CDR1 is LGHDT and CDR2 is YNNKEL in the germline V gene (reference sequence). The V and J ends lost 1 base and 2 bases respectively, with 9 bases between them. The CDR3 protein is CASSQGRLPGNTIYF. The DNA for the CDR3 is TGTGCCAGCAGCCAAGGGAGGTTGCCTGGAAACACCATATATTTT.

The genes are TRBV7-6 and TRBJ2-3; 9 bases are a match to TRBD1. The CDR3 sequence is 15 residues long. With V trimmed by 5 bases and J by 2 bases, 5 bases remained unmatched. Germline CDR1 and CDR2: SGHVS and FNYEAQ. The CDR3 nucleotides are TGTGCCAGCAGCGACCGGGACAGGGCCACAGATACGCAGTATTTT. This gives the protein CASSDRDRATDTQYF.

The rearrangement links TRBV18 to TRBJ2-3, with 10 bases matching TRBD1. With 6 bases clipped from V and 3 bases from J, the junction kept 6 bases outside the gene matches. CDR1 is KGHSH, CDR2 LQKENI, per germline. CDR3 length: 15 residues. The CDR3 spells CASSSRGQGTDTQYF. CDR3 sequence (DNA): TGTGCCAGCTCTTCGCGGGGACAGGGGACAGATACGCAGTATTTT. The complete variable domain, with remaining parts taken from reference TRBV18 and TRBJ2-3, reads NAGVMQNPRHLVRRRGQEARLRCSPMKGHSHVYWYRQLPEEGLKFMVYLQKENIIDESGMPKERFSAEFPKEGPSILRIQQVVRGDSAAYFCASSSRGQGTDTQYFGPGTRLTVL.

V is TRBV6-4 and J is TRBJ2-1; 13 bases align to TRBD2. The CDR3 is made up of 16 amino acids. Germline V CDR1 and CDR2: MRHNA, SNTAGT. With 2 bases clipped from V and 5 bases from J, the junction kept 3 bases outside the gene matches. The CDR3 loop is CASSDGLAGVHNEQFF. The CDR3 nucleotides are TGTGCCAGCAGTGACGGACTAGCGGGAGTTCACAATGAGCAGTTCTTC.

The V call is TRBV6-5, the J call TRBJ1-1; D is undetermined. Trimming pared 6 bases from V and 4 bases from J, leaving 12 bases between. The CDR3 loop spans 13 amino acids. Germline V gene sequence: CDR1 MNHEY, CDR2 SVGAGI. The CDR3 DNA reads as TGTGCCAGCAGCCTCGGGGAGACCACTGAAGCTTTCTTT. As protein: CASSLGETTEAFF.

The chain joins TRBV19 to TRBJ2-1; the D is unclear. This CDR3 has 13 residues. V lost 8 bases and J 4 bases, leaving 12 bases between the germline ends. Germline CDR1 reads LNHDA; CDR2 reads SQIVND (reference sequence). The CDR3 DNA reads as TGTGCCAGTGAGAACAGTTATTACAATGAGCAGTTCTTC. Protein product: CASENSYYNEQFF.

The V call is TRBV29-1, the J call TRBJ2-7, with 7 positions matching TRBD1. From germline, CDR1 is SQVTM and CDR2 ANQGSEA. J was trimmed by 3 bases and V by 4 bases; bases with no gene match: 3. The CDR3 has 12 residues. CDR3 protein: CSVGAGGYEQYF. CDR3 DNA sequence: TGCAGCGTTGGGGCAGGGGGCTACGAGCAGTACTTC.

J is TRBJ2-7 and V is TRBV28, with 9 bases aligning to TRBD1. The V segment lost 2 bases and the J segment 3 bases; nucleotides outside the gene matches: 5. The germline gives CDR1 MDHEN, CDR2 SYDVKM. The CDR3 sequence is 15 residues long. The CDR3 coding sequence is TGTGCCAGCAGTTTACGGGGGACAGGGAACTACGAGCAGTACTTC. Protein: CASSLRGTGNYEQYF.

The chain couples TRBV5-1 to TRBJ2-1, with TRBD2 matching 7 bases. The germline V gene has CDR1 SGHRS and CDR2 YFSETQ. This CDR3 comprises 16 residues. J was trimmed by 7 bases and V by 0 bases; bases with no gene match: 10. The CDR3 DNA follows: TGCGCCAGCAGCTTGGGTTGGGCGGGAGTCGTAAATGAGCAGTTCTTC. Translated, it gives CASSLGWAGVVNEQFF.

The CDR3 nucleotides are TGCAGCGCCCCAGAAGGCCTAGCGGCCACGAGCTCCTACGAGCAGTACTTC. Protein sequence: CSAPEGLAATSSYEQYF. The chain uses TRBV29-1 and TRBJ2-7; 7 positions agree with TRBD2. The V gene's germline CDR1 is SQVTM and CDR2 ANQGSEA. The CDR3 contains 17 residues. Trimming removed 7 bases from V and 0 bases from J; junction bases left unmatched: 18.

J is TRBJ1-1 and V is TRBV19; TRBD1 matches 7 bases. Germline loops: CDR1 LNHDA, CDR2 SQIVND (reference sequence). The CDR3 covers 14 residues. V trimming: 9 bases; J trimming: 3 bases; junction bases outside the gene matches: 10. CDR3 in amino acids: CASQQGWLHTEAFF. CDR3 bases: TGTGCCAGCCAACAGGGGTGGTTGCACACTGAAGCTTTCTTT.

The rearrangement joins TRBV2 to TRBJ2-3; a weak D match, TRBD2 (6 bases). The CDR3 has 16 residues. Germline lookup yields CDR1 SNHLY and CDR2 FYNNEI. Trimming shortened V by 2 bases and J by 5 bases, and 17 bases separated the two germline ends. CDR3 sequence: CASSESVQRVGDTQYF. The CDR3 DNA sequence: TGTGCCAGCAGTGAATCTGTACAGCGGGTGGGAGATACGCAGTATTTT. Full variable domain (missing parts from reference TRBV2 and TRBJ2-3): EPEVTQTPSHQVTQMGQEVILRCVPISNHLYFYWYRQILGQKVEFLVSFYNNEISEKSEIFDDQFSVERPDGSNFTLKIRSTKLEDSAMYFCASSESVQRVGDTQYFGPGTRLTVL.

This clone appeared a single time. V and J are TRBV2 and TRBJ1-1; D uncertain. V was trimmed by 3 bases and J by 0 bases, leaving 5 bases between them. The length of the CDR3 is 13 residues. Germline CDR1 and CDR2: SNHLY and FYNNEI. CDR3 protein: CASSEGMNTEAFF. CDR3 sequence (DNA): TGTGCCAGCAGTGAGGGCATGAACACTGAAGCTTTCTTT.

This chain connects TRBV28 to TRBJ2-1; 11 bases map to TRBD2. J lost 4 bases, V lost 2 bases, and 4 bases had no gene match. CDR3 length: 16 amino acids. CDR1 and CDR2 (germline): MDHEN, SYDVKM. CDR3 bases: TGTGCCAGCAGTTTACCTTTAGCGGGAGGGTACAATGAGCAGTTCTTC. Amino acids: CASSLPLAGGYNEQFF. Combining the CDR3 with reference TRBV28 and TRBJ2-1 gives the whole variable domain DVKVTQSSRYLVKRTGEKVFLECVQDMDHENMFWYRQDPGLGLRLIYFSYDVKMKEKGDIPEGYSVSREKKERFSLILESASTNQTSMYLCASSLPLAGGYNEQFFGPGTRLTVL.

The chain joins TRBV28 to TRBJ2-7, with 8 bases lining up with TRBD1. This CDR3 has 15 amino acids. Trimming at V came to 6 bases and at J to 2 bases, leaving 9 bases not matched to a gene. Germline V lookup: CDR1 MDHEN, CDR2 SYDVKM. CDR3 sequence: CASSRGQVIPYEQYF. CDR3 sequence (DNA): TGTGCCAGCAGCCGGGGACAGGTGATCCCCTACGAGCAGTACTTC.

The J gene is TRBJ2-6, the V gene TRBV6-2 or TRBV6-3; a weak D match, TRBD1 (5 bases). The CDR3 sequence is 16 residues long. V lost 5 bases, J lost 1 base, and 12 bases lay in between. Germline V CDR1 and CDR2: MNHEY, SVGEGT. CDR3 nucleotide sequence: TGTGCCAGCAGTCGACTCCCAGGGTCTGGGGCCAACGTCCTGACTTTC. Translated: CASSRLPGSGANVLTF.

The chain joins TRBV10-3 to TRBJ2-7; 10 bases line up with TRBD2. The V and J ends lost 6 bases and 5 bases, in that order; junction bases with no gene match: 13. The CDR3 loop spans 16 amino acids. Germline-derived CDR1 and CDR2 are ENHRY and SYGVKD. The CDR3 DNA reads as TGTGCCATCAGGAGGGGGTCTAGCGGGAGTTTTGACGAGCAGTACTTC. This translates into CAIRRGSSGSFDEQYF.

The chain joins TRBV1 to TRBJ2-7; TRBD2, the table's D call, lacks a check against the DNA. TRBV1 is described as a pseudogene. This CDR3 spans 23 amino acids. For the CDR3, the DNA is TGCACCAGCAGCCAAGATCCGTATCCCGACGCTAGCGGGAGGGCCAGTGGTTTCGTCGAGCAGTACTTC. It is translated as CTSSQDPYPDASGRASGFVEQYF.

V gene TRBV5-6 combines with J gene TRBJ1-1, with unresolved D. CDR3 length: 15 residues. Germline assignment: CDR1 SGHDT and CDR2 YYEEEE. V was trimmed by 2 bases and J by 0 bases, leaving 11 bases between them. The CDR3 DNA reads as TGTGCCAGCAGCTTCCCCCCGGGGATGAACACTGAAGCTTTCTTT. Translating gives CASSFPPGMNTEAFF.

V is TRBV4-2 and J is TRBJ2-5, with D tentatively TRBD1 (5 bases). The CDR3 sequence is 16 residues long. V was shortened by 3 bases and J by 1 base, with 15 bases between the two germline ends. Germline values: CDR1 LGHNA, CDR2 YNFKEQ. The CDR3 DNA reads TGTGCCAGCAGCCAGTCCCTCGACAGCACCCAAGAGACCCAGTACTTC. It encodes CASSQSLDSTQETQYF.

This chain links TRBV7-5 with TRBJ2-1; no DNA check was done on the table's D call, TRBD1. TRBV7-5 is annotated as a pseudogene. The CDR3 length is 15 residues. As DNA, the CDR3 is TGTGTCAGAAGCCCCTGGGCGAGCTCCTACAATGAGCAGTTCTTC. Its translation: CVRSPWASSYNEQFF.

The V gene is TRBV6-2 or TRBV6-3, the J gene TRBJ2-5; 10 bases map to TRBD2. Germline V lookup: CDR1 MNHEY, CDR2 SVGEGT. Germline trimming cut 2 bases from V and 4 bases from J; bases unmatched to any gene: 4. The CDR3 is 15 amino acids. The CDR3 reads CASSYDASGRETQYF. CDR3 DNA sequence: TGTGCCAGCAGTTACGACGCTAGCGGGAGAGAGACCCAGTACTTC.

The chain employs TRBV28 and TRBJ2-7; D is possibly TRBD1 (6 bases). V was trimmed by 6 bases and J by 2 bases, leaving 8 bases between them. This CDR3 comprises 12 residues. Germline V gene sequence: CDR1 MDHEN, CDR2 SYDVKM. The CDR3 coding sequence is TGTGCCAGCAGCCGACAGGCCTACGAGCAGTACTTC. Protein: CASSRQAYEQYF.

This chain connects TRBV10-1 to TRBJ2-1; D is uncertain. From germline, CDR1 is WNHNN and CDR2 SYGVQD (reference sequence). The CDR3 contains 13 residues. Trimming removed 2 bases from V and 4 bases from J, with 6 bases in between. The CDR3 region is CASSEARYNEQFF. Here the CDR3 DNA reads TGCGCCAGCAGTGAGGCCAGATACAATGAGCAGTTCTTC.

This chain links TRBV7-6 with TRBJ2-3; TRBD2 is a possible D gene (6 bases). V lost 3 bases and J 0 bases, leaving 10 bases between the germline ends. There are 15 residues in the CDR3. Germline assignment: CDR1 SGHVS and CDR2 FNYEAQ. The CDR3 here is CASSFGLPSTDTQYF. For the CDR3, the DNA is TGTGCCAGCAGCTTCGGACTACCTAGCACAGATACGCAGTATTTT.

This clone was recorded only once. The chain links TRBV5-4 to TRBJ1-2; TRBD1 matches 10 bases. J was trimmed by 4 bases and V by 0 bases; bases with no gene match: 6. This CDR3 has 16 residues. Looked up from germline, CDR1 is SGHNT and CDR2 is YYREEE (reference sequence). CDR3 coding DNA: TGTGCCAGCAGCTTGGATCGACAGGGGGCTATCTATGGCTACACCTTC. As protein: CASSLDRQGAIYGYTF.

This chain links TRBV27 with TRBJ1-2; 10 positions agree with TRBD1. The CDR3 has 15 residues. V gave up 2 bases and J gave up 6 bases; unmatched junction bases: 6. Germline-derived CDR1 and CDR2 are MNHEY and SMNVEV (reference sequence). CDR3 amino acids: CASSLGGTGEHGYTF. The CDR3 coding sequence is TGTGCCAGCAGTTTAGGTGGGACAGGGGAACATGGCTACACCTTC.

The genes are TRBV24-1 and TRBJ2-3; 7 bases are a match to TRBD2. V lost 3 bases, J lost 4 bases, and 12 bases stayed unmatched. Germline V lookup: CDR1 KGHDR, CDR2 SFDVKD. The CDR3 runs to 17 residues. The chain's CDR3 is CATSDRLAAKSADTQYF. The CDR3, as DNA: TGTGCCACCAGTGATCGGCTAGCGGCCAAGAGCGCAGATACGCAGTATTTT.

V usage is TRBV28 and J usage is TRBJ2-5, with 8 bases lining up with TRBD1. The CDR3 runs 14 residues. V shed 5 bases, J shed 4 bases, and the junction held 6 bases outside the gene matches. Germline-derived CDR1 and CDR2 are MDHEN and SYDVKM. This CDR3 reads CASSRTGLSETQYF. In nucleotides, the CDR3 is TGTGCCAGCAGTCGGACAGGGCTGTCAGAGACCCAGTACTTC.